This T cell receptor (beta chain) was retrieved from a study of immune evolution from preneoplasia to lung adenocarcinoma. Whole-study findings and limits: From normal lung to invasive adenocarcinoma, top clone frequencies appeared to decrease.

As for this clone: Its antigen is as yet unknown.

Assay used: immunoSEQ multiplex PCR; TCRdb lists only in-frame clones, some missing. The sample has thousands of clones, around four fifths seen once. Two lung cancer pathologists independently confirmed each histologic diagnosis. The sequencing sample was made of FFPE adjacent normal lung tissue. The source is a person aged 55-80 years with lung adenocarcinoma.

The DNA for the CDR3 is TGTGCCAGCAGTTCCTCCTTATTAAGCGGGGCAGGGACCTACGAGCAGTACTTC. This sequence encodes CASSSSLLSGAGTYEQYF. V gene TRBV28 combines with J gene TRBJ2-7; 7 bases are shared with TRBD2. CDR3 length: 18 residues. Germline CDR1 and CDR2: MDHEN and SYDVKM. With 4 bases clipped from V and 2 bases from J, the junction kept 17 bases outside the gene matches.